This T cell receptor (beta chain) was retrieved from a study of T-cell memory formation after mild COVID-19. As concerns this clonotype: Antigen specificity is unknown.

Employing constant-segment primers, 5'RACE generated TCR alpha and TCR beta cDNA libraries bearing sample barcodes and UMIs. Each CDR3 protein gets one entry after TCRdb re-called the 5' RACE reads with MiXCR. The sample records 250,000 to 300,000 distinct CDR3 sequences, around 8% being singletons. General study results and limits: Pre-infection memory showed some responding clones, and this suggested that cross-reactive memory joined.

Germline CDR1 SGHRS, CDR2 YFSETQ. With 0 bases removed from V and 4 bases from J, the gap between germline ends came to 13 bases. The CDR3 consists of 15 residues. The specimen was PBMCs or a T cell subset sorted from them (not recorded which). V and J are TRBV5-1 and TRBJ2-5; D perhaps matches TRBD2 (6 bases). This TCR came from a man younger than 30 who had mild COVID-19 (a few samples of this study predate the infection). Cell type and time point are not known. CDR3: CASSLVASEGETQYF. In nucleotides, the CDR3 is TGCGCCAGCAGCTTGGTGGCTAGCGAGGGAGAGACCCAGTACTTC.